Listed below are T cell receptor beta chains from one sample, sequenced in a study of blood T cell repertoires in COVID-19. The assay was immunoSEQ multiplex PCR, and TCRdb's table has in-frame clones only and misses some. The table shows 85,000 to 130,000 clones, with about 80% occurring only once. The sequenced sample was peripheral blood. These TCRs come from a woman of 80 years or more with active or convalescent COVID-19. Each CDR3 is given with its conserved first and last residue. D genes are given only for firm matches. Size tells how often a clone was seen (once, few, many) or the class of an expanded clone, and some rows leave it out.

J gene,D gene,clone size,V gene,CDR3 protein
TRBJ2-2,TRBD1,-,TRBV6-5,CASIDRGRNTGELFF
TRBJ1-2,TRBD1,-,TRBV28,CASGQVYGYTF
TRBJ2-1,TRBD2,-,TRBV28,CATMTSGIKNEQFF
TRBJ1-1,TRBD1,-,TRBV11-2,CASRDRGNTEAFF
TRBJ1-2,-,many,TRBV4-2,CASEPTRTATNYGYTF
TRBJ2-4,-,-,TRBV6-6,CAARPQGGKNIQYF
TRBJ1-2,-,-,TRBV5-1,CASSLEWGHGYTF
TRBJ2-2,-,-,TRBV3-1/TRBV3-2,CASSQVTLNTGELFF
TRBJ2-1,TRBD2,-,TRBV28,CASSSGGAMSYNEQFF
TRBJ2-7,-,-,TRBV19,CASSIGWTAGSYEQYF
TRBJ2-1,TRBD2,-,TRBV19,CASKGNGRIEQFF
TRBJ2-4,-,-,TRBV4-1,CASSQESSAAKNIQYF